This TCR beta chain was documented in a study of blood T cell repertoires in COVID-19. At the level of the study: Acute-phase and convalescent COVID-19 samples originated in the United States, Italy and Spain. From T cells, B-cell-depleted T cells, or PBMCs came the material, which was cDNA or gDNA.

Authors' data handling: Cell counts per sample came from amplifying reference gene primers. Sequencing was performed with immunoSEQ multiplex PCR; in TCRdb, only in-frame clones are kept and a portion is missing. V and J calls and clone size follow that table, whereas D and trimming were derived from the DNA. Of roughly 250,000 clones listed, around 90% are singletons. J lost 4 bases, V lost 1 base, and 6 bases had no gene match. There are 16 residues in the CDR3. Germline V gene lookup returns CDR1 MGHRA and CDR2 YSYEKL. Sequenced material: peripheral blood. This TCR was sampled from a man aged 60 to 75 who had recovered from COVID-19. The chain has TRBV4-1 and TRBJ1-4; 7 bases map to TRBD1. This CDR3 reads CASSQGVGQVNEKLFF. CDR3 DNA sequence: TGCGCCAGCAGCCAAGGTGTAGGACAGGTTAATGAAAAACTGTTTTTT.